These 5 T cell receptor beta chains share one sample of origin, sequenced in a study of blood T cell repertoires in COVID-19. The protocol was immunoSEQ multiplex PCR, while the TCRdb copy is restricted to in-frame clones and leaves out a portion. The repertoire consists of under 200,000 clones, with 88% occurring once and the leading ten covering around 1.9%. Sequencing input: peripheral blood. The receptors were gathered from a man between 65 and 85 years old with active or convalescent COVID-19.

The V and J genes are TRBV30 and TRBJ2-2, with a tentative D call TRBD2 (5 bases). V gave up 2 bases and J gave up 4 bases, with 11 bases separating them. The CDR3 has 14 amino acids. Germline V CDR1 and CDR2: GTSNPN, SVGIG (reference sequence). This CDR3 reads CAWSFTRFTGELFF. For the CDR3, the DNA is TGTGCCTGGAGTTTCACTAGATTCACCGGGGAGCTGTTTTTT. Based on the CDR3 plus reference TRBV30 and TRBJ2-2, the full variable domain is SQTIHQWPATLVQPVGSPLSLECTVEGTSNPNLYWYRQAAGRGLQLLFYSVGIGQISSEVPQNLSASRPQDRQFILSSKKLLLSDSGFYLCAWSFTRFTGELFFGEGSRLTVL.

CDR3 protein: CASSLRGRVVTGELFF. DNA of the CDR3: TGTGCCAGCAGTTTAAGGGGGCGCGTTGTCACCGGGGAGCTGTTTTTT. This chain links TRBV6-5 with TRBJ2-2; 7 nucleotides align to TRBD1. Germline CDR1 is MNHEY and CDR2 is SVGAGI. The ends lost 4 bases at V and 4 bases at J; junction bases unmatched: 9. The CDR3 consists of 16 residues.

The genes are TRBV4-3 and TRBJ2-3; a weak D match, TRBD1 (5 bases). CDR3 length: 16 amino acids. CDR1 LGHNA and CDR2 YSLEER come from the germline V gene. V was shortened by 0 bases and J by 2 bases, with 12 bases between the two germline ends. CDR3 sequence: CASSQDRRRVTDTQYF. The CDR3 region has the DNA TGCGCCAGCAGCCAAGATCGGCGCAGGGTCACAGATACGCAGTATTTT.

This clone was recorded only once. The V gene is TRBV7-2, the J gene TRBJ2-2; TRBD1 matches 7 bases. Germline CDR1 and CDR2: SGHTA and FQGNSA. V dropped 6 bases and J dropped 2; count of bases not matched to a gene: 6. The CDR3 covers 15 residues. The CDR3 spells CASRAGTANTGELFF. The CDR3 region has the DNA TGTGCCAGCAGGGCCGGGACAGCAAACACCGGGGAGCTGTTTTTT.

The V call is TRBV2, the J call TRBJ2-7; the match to TRBD2 covers 9 bases. V trimming: 7 bases; J trimming: 1 base; junction bases outside the gene matches: 11. The CDR3 covers 16 residues. Germline V gene data show CDR1 as SNHLY and CDR2 as FYNNEI. The chain's CDR3 is CASTEAASGISYEQYF. In DNA, the CDR3 is TGTGCCAGCACAGAAGCGGCTAGCGGGATTTCCTACGAGCAGTACTTC.